This T cell receptor (beta chain) was identified during a study of tumor and adjacent non-tumor tissue in lung cancer. A note on this clonotype: Its target is unknown. One end of the junction fails to match germline, which may point to a read error.

Study results and limitations: Tumor TCR diversity, when higher, was linked to shorter survival.

The template was RNA from unsorted bulk tissue. The library came from three nested PCR rounds adapted from ARM-PCR protocols. TCRdb reprocessed the multiplex PCR reads via MiXCR and lists one record per CDR3 protein. The sample carries roughly 220,000 distinct CDR3 sequences, around 70% recorded once. The CDR3 totals 15 residues. Germline V lookup: CDR1 DFQATT, CDR2 SNEGSKA (reference sequence). This sequence joins TRBV20-1 and TRBJ2-1; D possibly matches TRBD1 or TRBD2 (5 bases each). The sequenced sample consisted of lung tumor tissue. The sequence was collected from a man in his fifties or sixties with non-small cell lung cancer. This CDR3 reads CSVRDGGNSYNEQFF. CDR3 in DNA: TGCAGTGTTAGAGATGGGGGAAATTCCTACAATGAGCAGTTCTTC.